What follows are 4 T cell receptor beta chains derived from one specimen sequenced in a study of shared clonotypes between healthy human individuals. Generated by immunoSEQ multiplex PCR, the TCRdb table keeps only in-frame clones and is missing some. Of 2 million to 2.5 million clones detected, over 85% appear once; the ten largest clones hold 0.35% to 0.45%. The specimen was naive CD4+ T cells from PBMCs. Sample subset: CD45RA+ positively selected. The receptors derive from a man younger than 35 in good health. Some clones in this sample may be carry-over from other donors' samples.

This clone appeared a single time. The J gene is TRBJ2-5, the V gene TRBV2; the D is unclear. This CDR3 has 11 amino acids. V was trimmed by 7 bases and J by 5 bases, leaving 8 bases between them. Germline lookup yields CDR1 SNHLY and CDR2 FYNNEI. In DNA, the CDR3 is TGTGCCAGCACCGCGTATGAGACCCAGTACTTC. This codes for CASTAYETQYF.

The chain joins TRBV5-4 to TRBJ2-3, with TRBD2 matching 11 bases. V was clipped by 4 bases and J by 2 bases; unmatched bases: 6. CDR1 is SGHNT, CDR2 YYREEE, per germline (reference sequence). The CDR3 sequence is 16 residues long. This chain's CDR3 is CASSQGLAGITDTQYF. The CDR3 coding sequence is TGTGCCAGCAGCCAAGGACTAGCGGGTATCACAGATACGCAGTATTTT. Looking up the rest from reference TRBV5-4 and TRBJ2-3 gives the full variable domain: ETGVTQSPTHLIKTRGQQVTLRCSSQSGHNTVSWYQQALGQGPQFIFQYYREEENGRGNFPPRFSGLQFPNYSSELNVNALELDDSALYLCASSQGLAGITDTQYFGPGTRLTVL.

V usage is TRBV7-3 and J usage is TRBJ2-1, with a tentative D call TRBD2 (6 bases). Per the germline V gene, CDR1 is SGHTA and CDR2 is FQGTGA. CDR3 length: 15 residues. Between the trimmed V and J ends, which lost 1 base and 7 bases, there was a span of 14 bases. The DNA for the CDR3 is TGTGCCAGCAGCTTAAGTAGCGTTGGGGGGAATGAGCAGTTCTTC. Its protein is CASSLSSVGGNEQFF. Full variable domain (rest looked up from reference TRBV7-3 and TRBJ2-1): GAGVSQTPSNKVTEKGKYVELRCDPISGHTALYWYRQSLGQGPEFLIYFQGTGAADDSGLPNDRFFAVRPEGSVSTLKIQRTERGDSAVYLCASSLSSVGGNEQFFGPGTRLTVL.

CDR3 nucleotides: TGTGCCAGCAGCTACGGGCCGGTCCCCTCCTACGAGCAGTACTTC. This gives the protein CASSYGPVPSYEQYF. The chain couples TRBV5-5 to TRBJ2-7; D remains ambiguous. The CDR3 runs to 15 residues. V was pared by 3 bases and J by 0 bases, with 13 bases between. Germline loops: CDR1 SGHKS, CDR2 YYEKEE (reference sequence).